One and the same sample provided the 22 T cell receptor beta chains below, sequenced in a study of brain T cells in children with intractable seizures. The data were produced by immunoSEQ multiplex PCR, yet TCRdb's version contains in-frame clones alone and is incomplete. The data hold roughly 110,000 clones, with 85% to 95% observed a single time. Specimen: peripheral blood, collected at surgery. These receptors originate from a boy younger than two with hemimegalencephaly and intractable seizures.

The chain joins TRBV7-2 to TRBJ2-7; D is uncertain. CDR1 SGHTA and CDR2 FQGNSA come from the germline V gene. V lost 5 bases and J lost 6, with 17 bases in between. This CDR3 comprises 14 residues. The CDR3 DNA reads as TGTGCCAGCAGCCCTTACCAGGAGCGTGGCGAGCAGTACTTC. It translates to CASSPYQERGEQYF.

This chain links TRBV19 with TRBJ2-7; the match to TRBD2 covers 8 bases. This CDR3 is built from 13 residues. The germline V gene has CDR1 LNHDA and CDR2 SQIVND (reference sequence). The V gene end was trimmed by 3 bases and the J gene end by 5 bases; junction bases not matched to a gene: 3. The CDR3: CASSMRLANEQYF. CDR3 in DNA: TGTGCCAGTAGTATGAGACTAGCGAACGAGCAGTACTTC.

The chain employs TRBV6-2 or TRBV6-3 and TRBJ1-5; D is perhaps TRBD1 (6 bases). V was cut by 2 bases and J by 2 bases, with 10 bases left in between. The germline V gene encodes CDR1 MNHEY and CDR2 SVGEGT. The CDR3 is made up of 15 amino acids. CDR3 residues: CASSYDRSGNQPQHF. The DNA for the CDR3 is TGTGCCAGCAGTTACGACAGGTCGGGCAATCAGCCCCAGCATTTT.

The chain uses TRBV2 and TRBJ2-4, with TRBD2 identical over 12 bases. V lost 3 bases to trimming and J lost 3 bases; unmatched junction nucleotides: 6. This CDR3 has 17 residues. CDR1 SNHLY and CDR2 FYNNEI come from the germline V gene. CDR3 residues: CASSDGLAGLVKNIQYF. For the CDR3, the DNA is TGTGCCAGCAGTGACGGACTAGCGGGGTTGGTCAAAAACATTCAGTACTTC.

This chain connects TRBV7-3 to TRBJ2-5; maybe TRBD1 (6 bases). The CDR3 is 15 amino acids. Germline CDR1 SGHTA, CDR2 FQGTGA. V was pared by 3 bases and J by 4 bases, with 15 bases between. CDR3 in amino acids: CASSLQGYQLETQYF. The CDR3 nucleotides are TGTGCCAGCAGCTTGCAGGGGTACCAACTAGAGACCCAGTACTTC.

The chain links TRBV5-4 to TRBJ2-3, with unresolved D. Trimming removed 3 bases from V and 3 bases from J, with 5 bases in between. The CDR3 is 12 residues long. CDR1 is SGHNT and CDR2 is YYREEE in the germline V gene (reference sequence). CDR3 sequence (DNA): TGTGCCAGCAGCTCAGGAACAGATACGCAGTATTTT. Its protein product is CASSSGTDTQYF.

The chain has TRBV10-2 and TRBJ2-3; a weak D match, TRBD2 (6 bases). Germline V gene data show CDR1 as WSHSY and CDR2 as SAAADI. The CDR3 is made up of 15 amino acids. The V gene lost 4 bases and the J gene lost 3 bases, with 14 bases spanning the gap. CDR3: CASSGKGGGTDTQYF. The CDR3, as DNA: TGCGCCAGCAGTGGTAAGGGAGGTGGAACAGATACGCAGTATTTT.

CDR3 coding DNA: TGTGCCAGCAGCCCCGGACTAGCGCTGTACTTC. This encodes CASSPGLALYF. The J gene is TRBJ2-7, the V gene TRBV4-2; TRBD2 aligns across 9 bases. The CDR3 is 11 residues long. V trimming: 4 bases; J trimming: 12 bases; junction bases outside the gene matches: 4. Germline CDR1 and CDR2: LGHNA and YNFKEQ.

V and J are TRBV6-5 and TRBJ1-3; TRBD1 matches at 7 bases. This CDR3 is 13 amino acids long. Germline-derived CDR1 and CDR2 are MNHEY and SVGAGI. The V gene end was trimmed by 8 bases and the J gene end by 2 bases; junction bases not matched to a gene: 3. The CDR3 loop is CASDQGAGNTIYF. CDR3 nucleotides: TGTGCCAGCGACCAGGGGGCTGGAAACACCATATATTTT.

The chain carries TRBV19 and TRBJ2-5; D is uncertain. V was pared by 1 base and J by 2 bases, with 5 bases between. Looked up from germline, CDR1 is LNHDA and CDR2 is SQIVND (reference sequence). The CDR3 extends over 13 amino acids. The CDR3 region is CASSIVWQETQYF. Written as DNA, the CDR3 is TGTGCCAGTAGTATAGTATGGCAAGAGACCCAGTACTTC. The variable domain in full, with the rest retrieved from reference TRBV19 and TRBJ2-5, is DGGITQSPKYLFRKEGQNVTLSCEQNLNHDAMYWYRQDPGQGLRLIYYSQIVNDFQKGDIAEGYSVSREKKESFPLTVTSAQKNPTAFYLCASSIVWQETQYFGPGTRLLVL.

This chain's CDR3 is CASRQGAEAFF. DNA of the CDR3: TGTGCCAGCAGACAGGGGGCTGAAGCTTTCTTT. V is TRBV6-5 and J is TRBJ1-1; 8 nucleotides align to TRBD1. Germline CDR1 is MNHEY and CDR2 is SVGAGI. This CDR3 spans 11 amino acids. The trim removed 6 bases at V and 6 bases at J, leaving 0 bases unmatched.

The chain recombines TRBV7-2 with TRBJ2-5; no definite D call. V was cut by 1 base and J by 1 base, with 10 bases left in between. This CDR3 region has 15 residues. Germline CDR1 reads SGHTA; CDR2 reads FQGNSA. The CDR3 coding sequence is TGTGCCAGCAGCTTAGATCCCCTCTTCCAAGAGACCCAGTACTTC. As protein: CASSLDPLFQETQYF.

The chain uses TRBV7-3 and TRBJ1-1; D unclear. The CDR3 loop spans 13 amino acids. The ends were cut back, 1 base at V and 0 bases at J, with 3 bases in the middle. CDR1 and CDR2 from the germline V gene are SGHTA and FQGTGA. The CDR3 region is CASSLRLNTEAFF. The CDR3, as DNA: TGTGCCAGCAGCTTAAGACTGAACACTGAAGCTTTCTTT.

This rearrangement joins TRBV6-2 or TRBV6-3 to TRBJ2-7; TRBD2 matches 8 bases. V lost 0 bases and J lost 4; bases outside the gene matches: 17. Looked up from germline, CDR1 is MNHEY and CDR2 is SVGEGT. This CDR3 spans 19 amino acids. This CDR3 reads CASSYSTARATSGRYEQYF. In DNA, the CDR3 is TGTGCCAGCAGTTACTCGACGGCCCGGGCAACTAGCGGTCGTTACGAGCAGTACTTC.

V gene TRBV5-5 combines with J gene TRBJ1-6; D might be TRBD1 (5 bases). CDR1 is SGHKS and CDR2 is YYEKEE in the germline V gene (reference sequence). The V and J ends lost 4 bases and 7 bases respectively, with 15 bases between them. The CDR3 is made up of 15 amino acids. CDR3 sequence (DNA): TGTGCCAGCAGCGTGGGACTCCCCGGGAATTCACCCCTCCACTTT. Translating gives CASSVGLPGNSPLHF. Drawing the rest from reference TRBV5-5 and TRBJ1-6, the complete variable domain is DAGVTQSPTHLIKTRGQQVTLRCSPISGHKSVSWYQQVLGQGPQFIFQYYEKEERGRGNFPDRFSARQFPNYSSELNVNALLLGDSALYLCASSVGLPGNSPLHFGNGTRLTVT.

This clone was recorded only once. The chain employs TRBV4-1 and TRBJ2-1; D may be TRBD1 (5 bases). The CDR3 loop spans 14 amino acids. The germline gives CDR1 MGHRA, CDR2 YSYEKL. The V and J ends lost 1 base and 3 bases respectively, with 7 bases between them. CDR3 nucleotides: TGCGCCAGCAGCCAAGGGACACTCTACAATGAGCAGTTCTTC. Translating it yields CASSQGTLYNEQFF.

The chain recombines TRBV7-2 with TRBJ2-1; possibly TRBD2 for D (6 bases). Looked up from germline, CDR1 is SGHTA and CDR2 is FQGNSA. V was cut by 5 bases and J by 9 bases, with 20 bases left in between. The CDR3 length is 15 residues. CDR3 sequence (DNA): TGTGCCAGCAGCCCCTTCGGGGGATATACTGGTGAGCAGTTCTTC. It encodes CASSPFGGYTGEQFF. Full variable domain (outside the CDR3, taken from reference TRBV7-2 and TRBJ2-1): GAGVSQSPSNKVTEKGKDVELRCDPISGHTALYWYRQSLGQGLEFLIYFQGNSAPDKSGLPSDRFSAERTGGSVSTLTIQRTQQEDSAVYLCASSPFGGYTGEQFFGPGTRLTVL.

The CDR3, as DNA: TGCAGCGTTGAGCGAGACAGGGGATACAATGAGCAGTTCTTC. It encodes CSVERDRGYNEQFF. V is TRBV29-1 and J is TRBJ2-1; TRBD1 aligns across 8 bases. Per the germline V gene, CDR1 is SQVTM and CDR2 is ANQGSEA. Germline trimming cut 3 bases from V and 4 bases from J; bases unmatched to any gene: 5. This CDR3 contains 14 residues.

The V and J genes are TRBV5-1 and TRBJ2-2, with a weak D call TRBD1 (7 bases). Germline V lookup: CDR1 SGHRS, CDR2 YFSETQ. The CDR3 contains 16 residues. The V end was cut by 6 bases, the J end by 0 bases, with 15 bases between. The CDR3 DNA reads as TGCGCCAGCACCGGGGCGGGGACAGCGAACACCGGGGAGCTGTTTTTT. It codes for CASTGAGTANTGELFF.

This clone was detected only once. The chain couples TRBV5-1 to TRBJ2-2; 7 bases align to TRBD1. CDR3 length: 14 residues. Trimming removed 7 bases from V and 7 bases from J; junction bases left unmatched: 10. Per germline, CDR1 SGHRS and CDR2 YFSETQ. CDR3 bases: TGCGCCAGCTGGGGACAGAGCCCGGTCGGGGAGCTGTTTTTT. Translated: CASWGQSPVGELFF.

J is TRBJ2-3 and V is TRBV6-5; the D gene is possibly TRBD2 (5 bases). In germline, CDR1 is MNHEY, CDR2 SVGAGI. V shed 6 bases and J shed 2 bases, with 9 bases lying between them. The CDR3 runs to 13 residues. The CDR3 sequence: CASRRDYTDTQYF. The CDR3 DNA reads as TGTGCCAGCAGGAGAGACTACACAGATACGCAGTATTTT.

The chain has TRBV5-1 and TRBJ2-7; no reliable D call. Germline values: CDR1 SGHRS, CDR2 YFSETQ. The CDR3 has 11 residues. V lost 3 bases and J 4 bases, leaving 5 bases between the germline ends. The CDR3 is CASSSLYEQYF. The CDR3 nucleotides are TGCGCCAGCAGCTCCCTGTACGAGCAGTACTTC. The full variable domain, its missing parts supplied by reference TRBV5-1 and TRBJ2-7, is KAGVTQTPRYLIKTRGQQVTLSCSPISGHRSVSWYQQTPGQGLQFLFEYFSETQRNKGNFPGRFSGRQFSNSRSEMNVSTLELGDSALYLCASSSLYEQYFGPGTRLTVT.